This TCR beta chain was found in a study of blood T cell repertoires in COVID-19. Across the study: In each case, the material was cDNA or gDNA derived from T cells, B-cell-depleted T cells, or PBMCs.

Seattle patients were enrolled while actively infected and followed longitudinally. CDR3 length: 15 amino acids. Germline CDR1 reads ENHRY; CDR2 reads SYGVKD. Trimming took 6 bases from V and 2 from J, leaving 17 bases between them. Authors' methods: Amplifying reference gene primers gave estimates of nucleated cell counts. Measured with immunoSEQ multiplex PCR; TCRdb has only the in-frame clones, and not every one. V and J calls and clone size follow that table, whereas D and trimming were derived from the DNA. The data hold some 71,000 clones, with about 84% observed a single time. The sequencing input was peripheral blood. The rearrangement joins TRBV10-3 to TRBJ2-7; D may be TRBD1 (6 bases). This clonotype originated in a man aged 50 or older with COVID-19, enrolled during active disease. CDR3 residues: CAISTYRTDTYEQYF. The CDR3 nucleotides read TGTGCCATCAGCACCTATAGGACAGATACCTACGAGCAGTACTTC.